This T cell receptor (beta chain) was observed in a study of OX40 agonist ivuxolimab in advanced cancers. The wider study: Participants could have had prior anti-PD-1, anti-PD-L1 or anti-CTLA-4 therapy, and around 40% had some.

This table comes from immunoSEQ multiplex PCR, and its TCRdb copy is limited to in-frame clones, with some not included. The profile shows tens of thousands of clones, around four fifths of them singletons. Notes on this clone: Its antigen remains unidentified.

Germline V gene lookup returns CDR1 LNHDA and CDR2 SQIVND (reference sequence). J gave up 4 bases and V 8 bases, and 7 bases lay outside the gene matches. The CDR3 spans 14 residues. Regarding the study as a whole: Clonal expansion among partial responders at 0.1-3.0 mg/kg ranked near the lowest.

The material was CD4+ or CD8+ T cells sorted from blood, obtained in a trial of the OX40 agonist ivuxolimab. This TCR was recovered from an adult with an advanced solid tumor such as melanoma, head and neck, liver or kidney cancer. The chain has TRBV19 and TRBJ1-5; TRBD1 agrees at 8 bases. CDR3 amino acids: CASETGVRNQPQHF. The CDR3 DNA reads TGTGCCAGTGAGACAGGGGTACGGAATCAGCCCCAGCATTTT.